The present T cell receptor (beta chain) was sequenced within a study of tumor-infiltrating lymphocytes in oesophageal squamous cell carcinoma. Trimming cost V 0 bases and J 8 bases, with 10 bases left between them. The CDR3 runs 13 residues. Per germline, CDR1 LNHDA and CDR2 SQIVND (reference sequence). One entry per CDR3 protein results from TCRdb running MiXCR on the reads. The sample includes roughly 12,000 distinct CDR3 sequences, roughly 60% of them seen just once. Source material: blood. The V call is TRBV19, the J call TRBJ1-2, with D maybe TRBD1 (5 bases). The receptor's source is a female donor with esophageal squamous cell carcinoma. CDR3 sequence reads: CASSIEGQNGYTF. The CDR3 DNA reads TGTGCCAGTAGTATAGAGGGGCAGAACGGCTACACCTTC.